These 16 T cell receptor beta chains originate from one sample sequenced in a study of CD8+ T cells in alopecia areata. The treatment was: oral pan-JAK inhibitor, 5-10 mg twice daily. Sequencing relied on a cDNA template that was reverse transcribed from extracted RNA. TCRdb's table, derived via immunoSEQ multiplex PCR, lists solely in-frame clones and lacks some. Here the sample spans 150,000 to 200,000 clones, about 60% being singletons. This specimen was CD4+ T cells sorted from blood, taken at week 24, from a patient treated with tofacitinib. These receptors all come from a human donor with alopecia areata.

The V call is TRBV29-1, the J call TRBJ2-3; D possibly corresponds to TRBD1 (6 bases). With 7 bases removed from V and 8 bases from J, the gap between germline ends came to 13 bases. The CDR3 has 11 amino acids. Germline CDR1 is SQVTM and CDR2 is ANQGSEA. The CDR3 spells CSATLGGTQYF. The CDR3, as DNA: TGCAGCGCAACCCTAGGGGGTACGCAGTATTTT.

V gene TRBV15 combines with J gene TRBJ2-6; D not resolved. V lost 6 bases, J lost 9 bases, and 18 bases lay in between. The CDR3 loop spans 15 amino acids. Germline CDR1 is LNHNV and CDR2 is YYDKDF (reference sequence). CDR3 sequence reads: CATRKTLGPLNVLTF. The CDR3 DNA reads TGTGCCACCAGGAAGACCCTAGGGCCTCTCAACGTCCTGACTTTC.

This chain joins TRBV7-9 and TRBJ2-7; the D gene is possibly TRBD1 (6 bases). Germline loops: CDR1 SEHNR, CDR2 FQNEAQ (reference sequence). Trimming pared 1 base from V and 11 bases from J, leaving 15 bases between. This CDR3 contains 13 residues. The CDR3 bases are TGTGCCAGCAGCTTAGGTTGGGACAAGGCAGAGTACTTC. Amino acid sequence: CASSLGWDKAEYF. The entire variable domain, with the rest obtained from reference TRBV7-9 and TRBJ2-7, is as follows: DTGVSQNPRHKITKRGQNVTFRCDPISEHNRLYWYRQTLGQGPEFLTYFQNEAQLEKSRLLSDRFSAERPKGSFSTLEIQRTEQGDSAMYLCASSLGWDKAEYFGPGTRLTVT.

There are a few counts of this clone. This sequence joins TRBV6-6 and TRBJ2-3; 9 bases match TRBD2. The CDR3 runs 14 residues. The V gene's germline CDR1 is MNHNY and CDR2 SVGAGI (reference sequence). Trimming at V came to 6 bases and at J to 6 bases, leaving 7 bases not matched to a gene. The chain's CDR3 is CASRSGGQGDTQYF. DNA for the CDR3: TGTGCCAGCAGGAGCGGGGGGCAGGGGGATACGCAGTATTTT.

The chain employs TRBV7-2 and TRBJ2-5; the match to TRBD2 covers 8 bases. The CDR3 spans 15 residues. From germline, CDR1 is SGHTA and CDR2 FQGNSA. J gave up 1 base and V 3 bases, and 4 bases lay outside the gene matches. In DNA, the CDR3 is TGTGCCAGCAGCTTTCAGCGGGGGCCCCAAGAGACCCAGTACTTC. Its protein product is CASSFQRGPQETQYF. The full variable domain, rest sourced from reference TRBV7-2 and TRBJ2-5, is GAGVSQSPSNKVTEKGKDVELRCDPISGHTALYWYRQSLGQGLEFLIYFQGNSAPDKSGLPSDRFSAERTGGSVSTLTIQRTQQEDSAVYLCASSFQRGPQETQYFGPGTRLLVL.

The rearrangement uses TRBV7-6 and TRBJ1-2; 10 bases agree with TRBD1. Trimming cost V 3 bases and J 6 bases; bases outside gene matches: 7. CDR3 length: 15 residues. Germline V CDR1 and CDR2: SGHVS, FNYEAQ. CDR3 nucleotide sequence: TGTGCCAGCAGCTTTTCGACAGGGGGCGAAGATGGCTACACCTTC. Translated: CASSFSTGGEDGYTF.

This chain joins TRBV29-1 and TRBJ2-7, with a weak D call TRBD1 (6 bases). The germline CDR1 and CDR2 sequences are SQVTM and ANQGSEA. The V end was cut by 5 bases, the J end by 5 bases, with 13 bases between. The CDR3 covers 12 residues. The CDR3 here is CSVYQGTNEQYF. In DNA, the CDR3 is TGCAGCGTTTACCAGGGGACCAACGAGCAGTACTTC.

The chain carries TRBV29-1 and TRBJ1-2; 7 positions match TRBD1. Germline values: CDR1 SQVTM, CDR2 ANQGSEA. J gave up 2 bases and V 4 bases, and 4 bases lay outside the gene matches. This CDR3 is built from 13 residues. The CDR3 DNA follows: TGCAGCGTTGTCTCGACAGGGAACTATGGCTACACCTTC. Its protein is CSVVSTGNYGYTF.

The V gene is TRBV7-9, the J gene TRBJ1-1; 8 bases match TRBD1. Germline CDR1 reads SEHNR; CDR2 reads FQNEAQ (reference sequence). The junction had 8 bases not matched to a gene; V was cut back by 3 bases and J by 2 bases. CDR3 length: 16 residues. The CDR3 reads CASSFDPGQGNTEAFF. CDR3 coding DNA: TGTGCCAGCAGCTTCGACCCCGGACAGGGCAACACTGAAGCTTTCTTT.

The chain is built from TRBV2 and TRBJ2-4, with 11 bases identical to TRBD2. The V gene's germline CDR1 is SNHLY and CDR2 FYNNEI. V shed 5 bases, J shed 5 bases, and the junction held 2 bases outside the gene matches. The CDR3 is made up of 14 amino acids. As DNA, the CDR3 is TGTGCCAGCAGTTTAGCGGGGGGGCAAAACATTCAGTACTTC. Protein product: CASSLAGGQNIQYF.

This clone has more than one count but fewer than ten. The rearrangement links TRBV30 to TRBJ1-2; 7 nucleotides align to TRBD1. This CDR3 has 12 residues. The V and J ends lost 4 bases and 5 bases, in that order; junction bases with no gene match: 4. CDR1 and CDR2 from the germline V gene are GTSNPN and SVGIG (reference sequence). Here the CDR3 DNA reads TGTGCCTGGACCACAGGGGTGTATGGCTACACCTTC. Translated: CAWTTGVYGYTF.

The chain joins TRBV30 to TRBJ1-2; TRBD1 matches at 7 bases. The germline V gene has CDR1 GTSNPN and CDR2 SVGIG (reference sequence). The V segment lost 6 bases and the J segment 2 bases; nucleotides outside the gene matches: 3. The CDR3 runs to 12 residues. CDR3 DNA: TGTGCCTGCCGGGACAGAAACTATGGCTACACCTTC. Its protein product is CACRDRNYGYTF.

This clone was detected a few times. This chain links TRBV18 with TRBJ1-4; TRBD1 is a possible D gene (5 bases). V was trimmed by 2 bases and J by 4 bases, leaving 14 bases between them. Germline CDR1 and CDR2: KGHSH and LQKENI. The CDR3 contains 16 residues. CDR3 sequence: CASSPTSGRSNEKLFF. CDR3 nucleotides: TGTGCCAGCTCACCAACCTCGGGACGGAGTAATGAAAAACTGTTTTTT.

This clone has a single count. The chain employs TRBV29-1 and TRBJ1-4; no clear D. CDR1 is SQVTM, CDR2 ANQGSEA, per germline. The CDR3 is 11 amino acids. Trimming left V 6 bases short and J 4 bases short, with 6 bases between. CDR3 residues: CSVFNNEKLFF. The CDR3 DNA sequence: TGCAGCGTGTTTAATAATGAAAAACTGTTTTTT.

This chain joins TRBV28 and TRBJ1-4; D is undetermined. The germline V gene encodes CDR1 MDHEN and CDR2 SYDVKM. This CDR3 contains 14 residues. The ends were cut back, 4 bases at V and 6 bases at J, with 12 bases in the middle. CDR3: CASSYLRGHEKLFF. In DNA form, the CDR3 reads TGTGCCAGCAGTTACTTACGAGGCCATGAAAAACTGTTTTTT.

The V and J genes are TRBV30 and TRBJ2-3, with a possible D match to TRBD2 (5 bases). CDR3 length: 15 residues. V dropped 4 bases and J dropped 2 bases, with 16 bases sitting between them. Germline assignment: CDR1 GTSNPN and CDR2 SVGIG (reference sequence). The CDR3 nucleotides are TGTGCCTGGACCGTCGGACTGGCTCCCACAGATACGCAGTATTTT. Its protein is CAWTVGLAPTDTQYF.